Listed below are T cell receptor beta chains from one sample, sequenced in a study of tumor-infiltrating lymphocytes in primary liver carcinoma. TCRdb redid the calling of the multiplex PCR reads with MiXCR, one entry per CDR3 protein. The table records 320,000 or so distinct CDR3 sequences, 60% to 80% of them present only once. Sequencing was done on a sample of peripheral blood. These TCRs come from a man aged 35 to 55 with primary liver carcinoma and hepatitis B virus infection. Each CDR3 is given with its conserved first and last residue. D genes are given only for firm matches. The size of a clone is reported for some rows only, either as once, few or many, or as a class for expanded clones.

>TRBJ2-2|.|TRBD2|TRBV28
CASSSGLAGGSTGELFF
TGTGCCAGCAGTTCCGGACTAGCGGGAGGCAGCACCGGGGAGCTGTTTTTT
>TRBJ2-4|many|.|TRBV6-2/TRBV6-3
CASSYSRRGAKNIQYF
TGTGCCAGCAGTTACTCCCGACGGGGAGCCAAAAACATTCAGTACTTC
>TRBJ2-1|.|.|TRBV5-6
CASSAPPTDEHFF
TGTGCAAGCAGCGCCCCGCCCACCGATGAGCATTTCTTC
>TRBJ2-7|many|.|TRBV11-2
CASSLISAESYEQYF
TGTGCCAGCAGCTTAATTTCGGCGGAGTCCTACGAGCAGTACTTC
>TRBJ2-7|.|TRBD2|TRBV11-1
CVSSPVWRGDQQYF
TGTGTCAGCAGCCCGGTATGGCGGGGGGACCAGCAGTACTTC
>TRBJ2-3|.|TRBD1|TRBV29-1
CSVTGDRGQDTQYF
TGTAGCGTCACAGGGGACAGGGGGCAGGATACGCAGTATTTT
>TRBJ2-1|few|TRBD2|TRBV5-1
CARTSGLAGRGRDNEQFF
TGCGCCAGGACATCGGGACTAGCGGGACGAGGGCGCGACAATGAGCAGTTCTTC
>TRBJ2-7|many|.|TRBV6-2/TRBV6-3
CASSLRDGSYEQYF
TGTGCCAGCAGTCTCCGGGACGGATCCTACGAGCAGTACTTC
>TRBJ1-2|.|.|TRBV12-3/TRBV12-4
CACTSQKANYGYTF
TGTGCCTGCACTAGTCAGAAAGCTAACTATGGCTATACCTTC
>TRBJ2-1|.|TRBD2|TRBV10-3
CAISVSGLAGDKNEQFF
TGTGCCATCAGTGTGTCGGGACTAGCGGGAGATAAGAATGAGCAGTTCTTC
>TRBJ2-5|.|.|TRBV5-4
CASSLNGNCQETQYF
TGTGCCAGCAGCCTGAACGGGAACTGCCAAGAGACCCAGTACTTC
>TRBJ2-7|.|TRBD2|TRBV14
CTSSTISGLGASGRPFIPYEQYF
TGTACCAGCAGCACAATATCGGGACTGGGGGCTAGCGGGAGGCCCTTTATACCCTACGAGCAGTACTTC
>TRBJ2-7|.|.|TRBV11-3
CASSQADGSYEQYF
TGTGCCAGCAGCCAAGCTGACGGCTCCTACGAGCAGTACTTC
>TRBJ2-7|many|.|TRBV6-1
CASSEQDRFYEQYF
TGTGCCAGCAGTGAACAAGACAGGTTCTACGAGCAGTACTTC
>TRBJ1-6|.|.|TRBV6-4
CVSSDGANSPLHF
TGTGTCAGCAGTGACGGAGCTAATTCACCCCTCCACTTT
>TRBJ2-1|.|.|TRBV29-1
CSVDVQGDYNNEQFF
TGCAGCGTTGATGTCCAGGGGGACTACAACAATGAGCAGTTCTTC
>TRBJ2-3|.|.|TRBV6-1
CASGPQGTGTQYF
TGTGCCAGCGGTCCCCAGGGAACAGGTACGCAGTATTTT
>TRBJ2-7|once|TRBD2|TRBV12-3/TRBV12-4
CASSLSVGTSSYEQCF
TGTGCCAGCAGTCTCTCTGTCGGGACTAGTTCGTACGAGCAGTGCTTC
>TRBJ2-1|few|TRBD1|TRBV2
CASTGQGVGNEQFF
TGTGCCAGCACCGGACAGGGGGTGGGAAATGAGCAGTTCTTC
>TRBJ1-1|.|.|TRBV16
CASSQNDRGVNTEAFF
TGTGCCAGCAGCCAAAACGACAGAGGGGTGAACACTGAAGCTTTCTTT
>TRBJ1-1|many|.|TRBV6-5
CASSPGTLVGAFF
TGTGCCAGCAGCCCGGGGACATTGGTGGGAGCTTTCTTT
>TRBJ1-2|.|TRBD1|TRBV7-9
CASSLGPGGTYDYTF
TGTGCCAGCAGCTTAGGCCCAGGGGGCACCTATGACTACACCTTC
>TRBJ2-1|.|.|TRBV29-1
CSVANRGWDRQNVQFF
TGCAGCGTCGCTAATCGGGGGTGGGATAGGCAGAATGTACAGTTCTTC
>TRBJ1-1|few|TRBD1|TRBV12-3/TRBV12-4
CASSLQGLDTEAFF
TGTGCCAGCAGTCTACAGGGGCTGGATACTGAAGCTTTCTTT
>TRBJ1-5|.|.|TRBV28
CASSPGPGNQPQHF
TGTGCCAGCAGTCCGGGACCAGGCAATCAGCCCCAGCATTTT
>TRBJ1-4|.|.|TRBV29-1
CSSSVEGGEKLFF
TGCAGCTCCAGCGTTGAGGGGGGAGAAAAACTGTTTTTT
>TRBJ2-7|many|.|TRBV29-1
CSVEFTQGKVDF
TGCAGCGTTGAATTCACCCAGGGGAAAGTCGACTTC
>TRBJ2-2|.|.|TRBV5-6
CASSLDPFNVGGLFF
TGTGCCAGCAGCTTGGACCCTTTCAACGTCGGGGGGCTGTTTTTT
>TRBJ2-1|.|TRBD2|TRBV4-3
CANSQDPASSGIASYNEQFF
TGCGCCAACAGCCAAGATCCTGCTTCAAGCGGGATTGCTTCCTACAATGAGCAGTTCTTC
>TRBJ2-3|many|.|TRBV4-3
CASSQVIARPDTQYF
TGCGCCAGCAGCCAAGTGATAGCCCGCCCAGATACGCAGTATTTT
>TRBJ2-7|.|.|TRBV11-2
CASSLGQTYKQYF
TGTGCCAGCAGCTTAGGACAAACCTACAAGCAGTACTTC
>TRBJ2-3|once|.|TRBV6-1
CASSGRDKGRTDTQYF
TGTGCCAGCAGTGGTCGGGACAAGGGGCGCACAGATACGCAGTATTTT
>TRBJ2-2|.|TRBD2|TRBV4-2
CASSQSSGNTGGLFF
TGTGCCAGCAGCCAATCCAGCGGGAACACCGGGGGGCTGTTTTTT
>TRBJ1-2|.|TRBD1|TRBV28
CASRPTGEGYTF
TGTGCCAGCAGACCGACAGGGGAGGGCTACACCTTC
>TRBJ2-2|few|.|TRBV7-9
CASSPARAGTGELFF
TGTGCCAGCAGCCCTGCCCGGGCGGGCACCGGGGAGCTGTTTTTT
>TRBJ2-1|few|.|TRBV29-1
CSVGKGTLYERFF
.
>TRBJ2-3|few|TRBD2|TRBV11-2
CASSPLWTSGSTDTQYF
TGTGCCAGCAGCCCGCTATGGACTAGCGGGAGCACAGATACGCAGTATTTT
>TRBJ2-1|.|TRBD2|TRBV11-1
CVSSRTSGYNGQFF
TGTGTCAGCAGCCGGACTAGCGGCTACAATGGGCAGTTCTTC
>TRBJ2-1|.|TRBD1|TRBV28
CASSIGQGREQFF
TGTGCCAGCAGTATTGGACAGGGGAGGGAGCAGTTCTTC
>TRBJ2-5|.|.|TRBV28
CASSLSRRRGQETQYF
TGTGCCAGCAGTTTATCGCGGAGGCGTGGGCAAGAGACCCAGTACTTC
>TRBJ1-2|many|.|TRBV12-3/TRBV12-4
CASSQREDGYTF
TGTGCCAGCAGTCAAAGGGAGGATGGCTACACCTTC
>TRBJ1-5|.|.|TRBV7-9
CASSREGTTNQPQHF
TGTGCCAGCAGCCGGGAGGGGACCACCAATCAGCCCCAGCATTTT
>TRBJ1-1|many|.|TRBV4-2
CASSQGAGQEGGEAFF
TGTGCCAGCAGCCAAGGGGCTGGGCAGGAAGGGGGTGAAGCTTTCTTT
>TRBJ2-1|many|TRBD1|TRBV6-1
CASSETGGAYNEQFF
TGTGCCAGCAGTGAAACAGGGGGCGCCTACAATGAGCAGTTCTTC
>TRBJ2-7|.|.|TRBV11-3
CASSNTGLSCEQYF
TGTGCCAGTAGCAACACAGGGCTTTCCTGCGAGCAGTACTTC
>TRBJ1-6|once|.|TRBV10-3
CAISELGTLNSPLHF
TGTGCCATCAGTGAGTTAGGAACACTGAATTCACCCCTCCACTTT
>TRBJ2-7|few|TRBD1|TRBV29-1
CSVRTGASGEQYF
TGCAGCGTTAGGACAGGTGCTTCGGGGGAGCAGTACTTC
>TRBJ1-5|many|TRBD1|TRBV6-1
CASTYTGGNQPQHF
TGTGCCAGCACATATACAGGGGGTAATCAGCCCCAGCATTTT
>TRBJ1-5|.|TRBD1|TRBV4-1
CASSHSSGTAVGNNQPQHF
TGCGCCAGCAGCCATTCTTCCGGGACAGCAGTGGGTAACAATCAGCCCCAGCATTTT
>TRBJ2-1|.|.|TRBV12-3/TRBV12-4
CASRKRDDSPNERFF
TGTGCCAGCAGGAAAAGGGACGACAGCCCCAATGAGCGGTTCTTC
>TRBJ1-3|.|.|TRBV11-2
CASNTTGDSGNTIYF
TGTGCCAGCAACACCACAGGAGACTCTGGAAACACCATATATTTT
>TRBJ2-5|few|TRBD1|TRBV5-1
CASSPGQGVETQYF
TGCGCCAGCAGCCCGGGACAGGGTGTAGAGACCCAGTACTTC
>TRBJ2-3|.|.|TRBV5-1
CASTFAATSTDTQYF
TGCGCCAGCACCTTTGCAGCCACTAGCACAGATACGCAGTATTTT
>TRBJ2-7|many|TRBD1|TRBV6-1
CASSGETGATYEQYF
TGTGCCAGCAGTGGAGAGACAGGGGCCACCTACGAGCAGTACTTC
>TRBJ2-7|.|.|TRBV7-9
CASGRSAVGPEQYF
TGTGCCAGCGGCAGATCCGCGGTGGGGCCCGAGCAATACTTC